Listed below are T cell receptor beta chains from one sample, sequenced in a study of T cells after yellow fever vaccination. From the 5' RACE reads, TCRdb called clonotypes with MiXCR, one entry per CDR3 protein. This sample carries 300,000 or so distinct CDR3 sequences, over 10% of them seen once, and the ten largest clones take roughly 0.5%. This sample comprised CD4+ T cells sorted from PBMCs, obtained 45 days after the yellow fever booster vaccination. All receptors derive from a young man who received the YFV17D yellow fever vaccine. CDR3s include the opening cysteine and the closing phenylalanine or tryptophan. D genes are given only for firm matches. Some rows have no size entry. The others give once, few or many, or a class for an expanded clone.

J gene,V gene,clone size,D gene,CDR3 protein,CDR3 DNA
TRBJ2-3,TRBV5-5,few,NA,CASSLGIGTDTQYF,TGTGCCAGCAGCTTGGGGATTGGCACAGATACGCAGTATTTT
TRBJ2-7,TRBV6-5,few,TRBD2,CASSYSIGRKREGQYEQYF,TGTGCCAGCAGTTACTCGATCGGTAGGAAGCGGGAGGGCCAGTACGAGCAGTACTTC
TRBJ2-7,TRBV6-5,few,TRBD2,CASRGKGLAGAEQYF,TGTGCCAGCAGGGGGAAAGGACTAGCGGGAGCCGAGCAGTACTTC
TRBJ1-1,TRBV20-1,many,TRBD1,CSVGQGRGTEAFF,TGCAGTGTGGGACAGGGAAGAGGCACTGAAGCTTTCTTT
TRBJ1-3,TRBV7-2,few,TRBD1,CASSLGDSLSGNTIYF,TGTGCCAGCAGCTTGGGGGACAGTCTCTCTGGAAACACCATATATTTT
TRBJ2-3,TRBV10-3,few,NA,CAISVVRGNTDTQYF,TGTGCCATCAGTGTAGTGCGCGGGAACACAGATACGCAGTATTTT
TRBJ2-1,TRBV9,NA,NA,CASSLGAGQNSYNEQFF,TGTGCCAGCAGCCTGGGGGCGGGTCAGAACTCCTACAATGAGCAGTTCTTC
TRBJ2-7,TRBV14,NA,NA,CASSQSGPQQYF,TGTGCCAGCAGCCAAAGTGGGCCCCAGCAGTACTTC
TRBJ2-1,TRBV7-9,NA,TRBD2,CASSLVAGGPGEQFF,TGTGCCAGCAGCTTAGTTGCGGGAGGGCCCGGGGAGCAGTTCTTC
TRBJ2-1,TRBV20-1,few,TRBD2,CSVGLAGSDNYNEQFF,TGCAGCGTCGGGCTAGCGGGAAGTGATAATTACAATGAGCAGTTCTTC
TRBJ2-7,TRBV9,many,NA,CASSLRDNYEQYF,TGTGCCAGCAGCCTCCGGGACAACTACGAGCAGTACTTC
TRBJ2-1,TRBV20-1,few,TRBD2,CSAFSSGRHNEQFF,TGCAGTGCATTTTCTAGCGGTCGACACAATGAGCAGTTCTTC
TRBJ2-7,TRBV7-2,NA,NA,CASSSGWGDEQYF,TGTGCCAGCAGCAGCGGGTGGGGGGACGAGCAGTACTTC
TRBJ2-1,TRBV5-1,few,TRBD2,CASSLGWPGLAGGSYNEQFF,TGCGCCAGCAGCTTGGGATGGCCGGGACTAGCGGGAGGATCTTACAATGAGCAGTTCTTC
TRBJ2-2,TRBV11-2,NA,TRBD2,CASSYPLGREKSGELFF,TGTGCCAGCAGCTACCCCCTAGGGCGGGAGAAATCGGGGGAGCTGTTTTTT
TRBJ1-5,TRBV20-1,NA,NA,CSGLPSQPNQPQHF,TGCAGTGGCCTCCCGAGCCAGCCTAATCAGCCCCAGCATTTT
TRBJ2-7,TRBV7-9,few,NA,CASSLDRNSYEQYF,TGTGCCAGCAGCTTAGACCGCAACTCCTACGAGCAGTACTTC
TRBJ2-7,TRBV20-1,few,NA,CSAHRQVGSGYEQYF,TGCAGTGCCCATCGGCAGGTGGGGTCAGGCTACGAGCAGTACTTC
TRBJ2-7,TRBV7-9,few,NA,CASSLDTVSYEQYF,TGTGCCAGCAGCTTAGATACGGTCTCCTACGAGCAGTACTTC
TRBJ2-5,TRBV7-8,NA,TRBD2,CASSLPGGPKTQYF,TGTGCCAGCAGCTTACCGGGAGGGCCGAAGACCCAGTACTTC
TRBJ2-3,TRBV20-1,NA,TRBD2,CSASSGGTTTDTQYF,TGCAGTGCTAGTTCGGGAGGAACGACCACAGATACGCAGTATTTT
TRBJ2-1,TRBV6-2/TRBV6-3,few,TRBD1,CASRQGQGRNEQFF,TGTGCCAGCAGACAAGGACAGGGTCGGAATGAGCAGTTCTTC
TRBJ2-7,TRBV27,few,TRBD1,CASSLSGGEGEQYF,TGTGCCAGCAGTTTATCAGGGGGCGAGGGCGAGCAGTACTTC